The sequence of this T cell receptor beta chain was determined in a study of early T cells in non-severe SARS-CoV-2 infection. Whole-study results and caveats: Reliance on VDJdb matching favored anti-spike CD8 responses; private and CD4 specificities were missed.

Individual cDNA molecules carried attached unique molecular identifiers. TCRdb reanalysed the 5' RACE reads using MiXCR and keeps one entry per CDR3 protein. This sample has 20,000 to 25,000 distinct CDR3 sequences; 4.5% to 6% occur once, and the top ten carry approximately 4.2%. This clonotype has a count of ten or more. Its antigen remains unknown. Material for sequencing was whole blood. The receptor's source is an adult who was a healthcare worker with PCR-confirmed SARS-CoV-2 infection or an uninfected control (not recorded which).

The CDR3 here is CAISRDRDTGELFF. The CDR3 DNA reads as TGTGCCATCAGCCGGGACAGGGACACCGGGGAGCTGTTTTTT. The chain couples TRBV10-3 to TRBJ2-2, with 9 nucleotides matching TRBD1. CDR3 length: 14 amino acids. Germline-derived CDR1 and CDR2 are ENHRY and SYGVKD. The V segment lost 6 bases and the J segment 3 bases; nucleotides outside the gene matches: 2.